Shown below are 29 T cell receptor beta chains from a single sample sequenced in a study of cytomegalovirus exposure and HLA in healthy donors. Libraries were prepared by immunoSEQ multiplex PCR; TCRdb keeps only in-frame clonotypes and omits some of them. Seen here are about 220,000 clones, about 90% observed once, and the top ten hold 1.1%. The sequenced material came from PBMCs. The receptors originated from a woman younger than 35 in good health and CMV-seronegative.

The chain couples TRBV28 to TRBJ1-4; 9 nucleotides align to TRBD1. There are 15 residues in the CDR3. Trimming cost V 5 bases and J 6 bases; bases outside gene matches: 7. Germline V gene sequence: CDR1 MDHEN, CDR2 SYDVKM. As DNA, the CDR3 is TGTGCCAGCAGTGGGCGGGACAGGGTAGATGAAAAACTGTTTTTT. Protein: CASSGRDRVDEKLFF.

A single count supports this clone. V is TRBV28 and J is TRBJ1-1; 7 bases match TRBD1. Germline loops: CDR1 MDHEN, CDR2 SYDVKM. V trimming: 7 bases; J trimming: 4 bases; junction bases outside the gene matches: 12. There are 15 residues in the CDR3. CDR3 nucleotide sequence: TGTGCCAGCACCGCACCCCAGGGGGTTTTCACTGAAGCTTTCTTT. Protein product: CASTAPQGVFTEAFF.

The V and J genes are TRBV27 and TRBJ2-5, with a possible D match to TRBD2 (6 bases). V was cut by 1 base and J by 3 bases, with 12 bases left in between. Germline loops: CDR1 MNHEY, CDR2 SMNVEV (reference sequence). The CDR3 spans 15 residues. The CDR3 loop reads CASSLLGWREETQYF. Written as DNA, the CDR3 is TGTGCCAGCAGTTTATTGGGGTGGAGGGAAGAGACCCAGTACTTC.

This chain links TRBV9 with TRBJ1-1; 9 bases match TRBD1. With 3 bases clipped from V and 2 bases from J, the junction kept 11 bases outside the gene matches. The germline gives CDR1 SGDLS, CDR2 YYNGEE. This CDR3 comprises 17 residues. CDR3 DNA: TGTGCCAGCAGCGAGGGGACAGGGATCAGGGCAAACACTGAAGCTTTCTTT. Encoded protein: CASSEGTGIRANTEAFF. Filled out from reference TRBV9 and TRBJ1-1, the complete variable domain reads DSGVTQTPKHLITATGQRVTLRCSPRSGDLSVYWYQQSLDQGLQFLIQYYNGEERAKGNILERFSAQQFPDLHSELNLSSLELGDSALYFCASSEGTGIRANTEAFFGQGTRLTVV.

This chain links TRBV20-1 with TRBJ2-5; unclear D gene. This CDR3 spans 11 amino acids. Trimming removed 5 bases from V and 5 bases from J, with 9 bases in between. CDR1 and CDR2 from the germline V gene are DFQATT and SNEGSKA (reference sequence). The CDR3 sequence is CSAPFSETQYF. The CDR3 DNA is TGCAGTGCTCCTTTTTCGGAGACCCAGTACTTC.

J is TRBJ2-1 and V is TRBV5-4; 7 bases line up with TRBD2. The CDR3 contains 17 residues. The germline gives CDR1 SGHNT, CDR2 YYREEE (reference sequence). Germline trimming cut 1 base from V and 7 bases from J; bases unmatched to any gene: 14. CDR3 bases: TGTGCCAGCAGCTTGTCCAGAGGTGGCGGGAGATTAAATGAGCAGTTCTTC. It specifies CASSLSRGGGRLNEQFF. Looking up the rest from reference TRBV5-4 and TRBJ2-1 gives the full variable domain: ETGVTQSPTHLIKTRGQQVTLRCSSQSGHNTVSWYQQALGQGPQFIFQYYREEENGRGNFPPRFSGLQFPNYSSELNVNALELDDSALYLCASSLSRGGGRLNEQFFGPGTRLTVL.

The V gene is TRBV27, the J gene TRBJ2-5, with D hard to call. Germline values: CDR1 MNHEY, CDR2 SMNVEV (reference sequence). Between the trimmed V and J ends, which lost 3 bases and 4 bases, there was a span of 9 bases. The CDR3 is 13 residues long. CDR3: CASSLRYGETQYF. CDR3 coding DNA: TGTGCCAGCAGTTTGAGGTATGGAGAGACCCAGTACTTC.

The CDR3 DNA reads as TGTGCCTGGAGTGCCCCGCCGAGACAGACTTATCTTCTAGCCAAAAACATTCAGTACTTC. It codes for CAWSAPPRQTYLLAKNIQYF. V usage is TRBV30 and J usage is TRBJ2-4, with a weak D call TRBD1 (5 bases). Trimming pared 1 base from V and 0 bases from J, leaving 25 bases between. The CDR3 is 20 residues long. Per the germline V gene, CDR1 is GTSNPN and CDR2 is SVGIG (reference sequence).

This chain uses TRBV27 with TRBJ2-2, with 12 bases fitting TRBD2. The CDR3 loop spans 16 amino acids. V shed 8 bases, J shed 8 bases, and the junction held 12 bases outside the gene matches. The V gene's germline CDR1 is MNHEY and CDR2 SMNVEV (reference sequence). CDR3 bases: TGTGCCAGCTGGCCGGCTAGCGGGAGGGGTATGGGGGAGCTGTTTTTT. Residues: CASWPASGRGMGELFF.

The CDR3 loop reads CASSSGTGLNTEAFF. The CDR3 nucleotides read TGTGCCAGCAGTTCAGGGACAGGACTGAACACTGAAGCTTTCTTT. This rearrangement joins TRBV27 to TRBJ1-1; TRBD1 aligns across 8 bases. CDR3 size: 15 residues. Germline CDR1 MNHEY, CDR2 SMNVEV (reference sequence). With V trimmed by 4 bases and J by 0 bases, 4 bases remained unmatched.

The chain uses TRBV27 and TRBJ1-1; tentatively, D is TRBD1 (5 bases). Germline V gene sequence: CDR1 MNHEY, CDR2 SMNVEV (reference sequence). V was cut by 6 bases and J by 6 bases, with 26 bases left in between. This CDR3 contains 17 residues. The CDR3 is CASSRNPWGVGFSEAFF. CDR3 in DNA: TGTGCCAGCAGCCGGAACCCATGGGGGGTGGGTTTCTCTGAAGCTTTCTTT.

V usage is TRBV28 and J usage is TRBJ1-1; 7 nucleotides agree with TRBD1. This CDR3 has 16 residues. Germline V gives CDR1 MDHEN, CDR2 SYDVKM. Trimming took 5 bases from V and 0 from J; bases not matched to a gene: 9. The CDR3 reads CASSPVQGILNTEAFF. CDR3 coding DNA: TGTGCCAGCAGTCCCGTACAGGGGATATTGAACACTGAAGCTTTCTTT.

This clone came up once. The CDR3 region has the DNA TGTGCCAGCAGCCCAGGGGGCCTCAACACTGAAGCTTTCTTT. It encodes CASSPGGLNTEAFF. This chain links TRBV6-5 with TRBJ1-1, with 8 bases lining up with TRBD1. The germline V gene has CDR1 MNHEY and CDR2 SVGAGI. Trimming took 6 bases from V and 2 from J; bases not matched to a gene: 5. The CDR3 consists of 14 residues.

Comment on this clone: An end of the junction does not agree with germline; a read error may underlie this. The CDR3 loop is CASSSPDRGHHF. The CDR3 DNA follows: TGTGCCAGCAGCTCACCGGACAGGGGGCATCACTTC. V is TRBV5-6 and J is TRBJ2-5, with 11 bases fitting TRBD1. CDR1 SGHDT and CDR2 YYEEEE come from the germline V gene. There are 12 residues in the CDR3.

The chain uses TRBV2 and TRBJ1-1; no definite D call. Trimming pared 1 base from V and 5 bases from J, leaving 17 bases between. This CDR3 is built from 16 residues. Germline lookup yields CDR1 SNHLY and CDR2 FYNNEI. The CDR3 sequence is CASSEERPPLGTEAFF. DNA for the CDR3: TGTGCCAGCAGTGAAGAGAGGCCACCTTTGGGTACTGAAGCTTTCTTT.

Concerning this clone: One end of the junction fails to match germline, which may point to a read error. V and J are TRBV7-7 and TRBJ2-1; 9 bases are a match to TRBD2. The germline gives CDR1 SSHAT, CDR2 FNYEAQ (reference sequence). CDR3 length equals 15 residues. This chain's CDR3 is CASSLGASGNHEQFF. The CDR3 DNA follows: TGTGCTAGCAGCTTAGGGGCTAGCGGGAATCATGAGCAGTTCTTC.

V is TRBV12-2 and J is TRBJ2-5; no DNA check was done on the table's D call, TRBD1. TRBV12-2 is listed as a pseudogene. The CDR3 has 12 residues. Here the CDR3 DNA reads TGTGCAAGTCGTCACACCCCGGAGACCCAGTACTTC. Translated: CASRHTPETQYF.

As DNA, the CDR3 is TGTGCCAGCAGCTTAGTGATCTCCGGGGGGAATGAGCAGTTCTTC. It is translated as CASSLVISGGNEQFF. The rearrangement links TRBV7-8 to TRBJ2-1, with TRBD2 identical over 7 bases. This CDR3 is 15 amino acids long. V shed 1 base, J shed 7 bases, and the junction held 7 bases outside the gene matches. Germline V gene data show CDR1 as SGHVS and CDR2 as FQNEAQ.

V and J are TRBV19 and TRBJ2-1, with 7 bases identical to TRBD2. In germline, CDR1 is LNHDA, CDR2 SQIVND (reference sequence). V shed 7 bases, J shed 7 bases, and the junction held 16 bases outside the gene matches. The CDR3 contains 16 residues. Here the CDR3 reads CASNGASRAAGNEQFF. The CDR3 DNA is TGTGCCAGTAATGGGGCCTCCCGGGCAGCGGGGAATGAGCAGTTCTTC.

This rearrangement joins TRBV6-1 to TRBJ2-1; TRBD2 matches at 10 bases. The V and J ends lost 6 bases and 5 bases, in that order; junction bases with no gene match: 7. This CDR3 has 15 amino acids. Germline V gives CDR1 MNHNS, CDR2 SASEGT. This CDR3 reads CASRWGTSANNEQFF. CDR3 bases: TGTGCCAGCAGGTGGGGGACTAGCGCGAACAATGAGCAGTTCTTC.

The CDR3: CAWSVGQGQETQYF. CDR3 in DNA: TGTGCCTGGAGTGTAGGGCAGGGTCAAGAGACCCAGTACTTC. V gene TRBV30 combines with J gene TRBJ2-5; tentatively, D is TRBD1 (5 bases). The CDR3 totals 14 residues. Germline CDR1 and CDR2: GTSNPN and SVGIG (reference sequence). Trimming took 0 bases from V and 2 from J, leaving 10 bases between them.

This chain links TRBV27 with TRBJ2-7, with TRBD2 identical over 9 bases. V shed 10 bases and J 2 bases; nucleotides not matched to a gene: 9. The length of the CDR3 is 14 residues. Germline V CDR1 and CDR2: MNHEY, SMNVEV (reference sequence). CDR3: CATTLASGAYEQYF. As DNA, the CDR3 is TGTGCCACCACCTTGGCTAGCGGGGCCTACGAGCAGTACTTC.

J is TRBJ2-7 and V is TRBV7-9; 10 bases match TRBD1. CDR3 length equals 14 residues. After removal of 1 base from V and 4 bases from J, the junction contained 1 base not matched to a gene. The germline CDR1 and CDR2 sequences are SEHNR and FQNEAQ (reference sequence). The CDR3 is CASSLGQGAYEQYF. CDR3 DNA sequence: TGTGCCAGCAGCTTAGGACAGGGGGCATACGAGCAGTACTTC.

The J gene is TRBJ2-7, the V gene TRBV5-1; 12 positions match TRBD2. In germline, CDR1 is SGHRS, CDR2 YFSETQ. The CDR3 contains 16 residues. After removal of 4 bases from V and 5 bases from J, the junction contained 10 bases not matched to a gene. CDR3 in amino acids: CASSPRTSGIANEQYF. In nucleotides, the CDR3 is TGCGCCAGCAGCCCCCGGACTAGCGGGATCGCCAACGAGCAGTACTTC.

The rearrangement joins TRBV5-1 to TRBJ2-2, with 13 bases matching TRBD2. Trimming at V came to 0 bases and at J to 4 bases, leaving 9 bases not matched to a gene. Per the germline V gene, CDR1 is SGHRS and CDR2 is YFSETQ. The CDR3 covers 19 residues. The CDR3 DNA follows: TGCGCCAGCAGCTTGGTGGGGACAAGGACTAGCGGGAGCACCGGGGAGCTGTTTTTT. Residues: CASSLVGTRTSGSTGELFF.

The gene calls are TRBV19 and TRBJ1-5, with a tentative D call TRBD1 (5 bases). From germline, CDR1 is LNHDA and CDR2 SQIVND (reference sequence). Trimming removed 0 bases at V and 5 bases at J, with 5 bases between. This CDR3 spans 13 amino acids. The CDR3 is CASSIDRDQPQHF. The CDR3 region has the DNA TGTGCCAGTAGTATAGACAGGGATCAGCCCCAGCATTTT.

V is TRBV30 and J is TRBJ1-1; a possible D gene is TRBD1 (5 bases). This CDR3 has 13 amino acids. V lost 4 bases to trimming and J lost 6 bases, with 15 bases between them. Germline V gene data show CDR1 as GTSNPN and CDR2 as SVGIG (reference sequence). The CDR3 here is CAWNRGPGAEAFF. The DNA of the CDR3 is TGTGCCTGGAACCGGGGACCGGGGGCTGAAGCTTTCTTT.

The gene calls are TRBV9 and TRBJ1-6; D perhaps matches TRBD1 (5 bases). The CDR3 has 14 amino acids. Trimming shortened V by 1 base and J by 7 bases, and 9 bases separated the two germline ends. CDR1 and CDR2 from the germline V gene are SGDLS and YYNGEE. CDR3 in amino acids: CASSVQGWNSPLHF. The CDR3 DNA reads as TGTGCCAGCAGCGTACAGGGTTGGAATTCACCCCTCCACTTT.

CDR3 residues: CASSGMTGLPNEKLFF. CDR3 DNA: TGCGCCAGCAGCGGGATGACAGGTCTCCCCAATGAAAAACTGTTTTTT. This sequence joins TRBV5-1 and TRBJ1-4, with a weak D call TRBD1 (6 bases). The CDR3 contains 16 residues. Germline V gene sequence: CDR1 SGHRS, CDR2 YFSETQ. Deletions cut 4 bases from V and 5 bases from J, with 18 bases between.